The next 5 T cell receptor beta chains were all read from a single sample in a study of blood T cell repertoires in COVID-19. Data came from immunoSEQ multiplex PCR; TCRdb stores just in-frame clones and leaves some out. The top ten hold 20% to 25% of the sample, which has fewer than 100,000 clones, 65% to 90% seen once. Material: peripheral blood. The receptors shown here come from a woman aged 45-59 years with acute or convalescent COVID-19.

CDR3 DNA sequence: TGTGCCAGCAGTGAAAGGGGCGCGCAAAGGGGGCAGTACTTC. Its translation: CASSERGAQRGQYF. The chain links TRBV6-1 to TRBJ2-7; possibly TRBD1 for D (5 bases). V was trimmed by 2 bases and J by 9 bases, leaving 17 bases between them. The length of the CDR3 is 14 residues. CDR1 MNHNS and CDR2 SASEGT come from the germline V gene.

The V gene is TRBV2, the J gene TRBJ1-5; 9 nucleotides agree with TRBD1. With V trimmed by 7 bases and J by 2 bases, 6 bases remained unmatched. Germline CDR1 reads SNHLY; CDR2 reads FYNNEI. This CDR3 contains 15 residues. CDR3 region: CASKQQGAGNQPQHF. Written as DNA, the CDR3 is TGTGCCAGCAAACAACAGGGGGCTGGCAATCAGCCCCAGCATTTT.

The chain combines TRBV24-1 with TRBJ2-1; D perhaps matches TRBD1 (7 bases). Germline V gene data show CDR1 as KGHDR and CDR2 as SFDVKD. V was pared by 5 bases and J by 9 bases, with 10 bases between. The CDR3 totals 12 residues. CDR3 DNA sequence: TGTGCCACCAGTGGGAGGGGGCCTGAGCAGTTCTTC. Its translation is CATSGRGPEQFF.

This chain uses TRBV6-5 with TRBJ2-5; 7 bases line up with TRBD1. Germline V CDR1 and CDR2: MNHEY, SVGAGI. The CDR3 extends over 13 amino acids. V was clipped by 5 bases and J by 5 bases; unmatched bases: 5. The CDR3 loop reads CASSQQGKETQYF. In DNA, the CDR3 is TGTGCCAGCAGTCAACAGGGGAAGGAGACCCAGTACTTC.

V and J are TRBV5-6 and TRBJ2-7, with a weak D call TRBD2 (5 bases). This CDR3 spans 11 amino acids. V shed 5 bases and J shed 3 bases, with 6 bases lying between them. The germline gives CDR1 SGHDT, CDR2 YYEEEE. The CDR3 sequence is CASSDYYEQYF. CDR3 in DNA: TGTGCCAGCAGTGACTACTACGAGCAGTACTTC.